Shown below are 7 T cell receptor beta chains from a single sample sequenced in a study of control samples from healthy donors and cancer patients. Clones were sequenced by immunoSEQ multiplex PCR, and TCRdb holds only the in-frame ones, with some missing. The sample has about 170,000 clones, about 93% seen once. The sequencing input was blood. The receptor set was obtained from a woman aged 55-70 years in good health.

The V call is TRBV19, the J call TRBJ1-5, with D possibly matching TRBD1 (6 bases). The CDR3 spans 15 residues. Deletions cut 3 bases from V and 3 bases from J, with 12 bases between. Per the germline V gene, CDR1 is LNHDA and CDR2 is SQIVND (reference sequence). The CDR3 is CASSIYRDNNQPQHF. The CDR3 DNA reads TGTGCCAGTAGTATCTACCGGGACAACAATCAGCCCCAGCATTTT.

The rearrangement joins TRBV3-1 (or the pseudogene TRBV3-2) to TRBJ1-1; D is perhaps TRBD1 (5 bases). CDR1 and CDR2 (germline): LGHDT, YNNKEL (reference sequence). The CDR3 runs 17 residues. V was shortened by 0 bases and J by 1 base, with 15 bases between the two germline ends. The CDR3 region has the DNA TGTGCCAGCAGCCAAGATAGGAGGGGTGGGTCGAACACTGAAGCTTTCTTT. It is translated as CASSQDRRGGSNTEAFF.

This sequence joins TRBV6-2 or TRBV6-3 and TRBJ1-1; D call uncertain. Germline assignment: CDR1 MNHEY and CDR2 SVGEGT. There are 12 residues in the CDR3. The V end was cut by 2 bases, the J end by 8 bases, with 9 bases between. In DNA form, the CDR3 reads TGTGCCAGCAGTTACAGTCGAAGCGAAGCTTTCTTT. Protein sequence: CASSYSRSEAFF.

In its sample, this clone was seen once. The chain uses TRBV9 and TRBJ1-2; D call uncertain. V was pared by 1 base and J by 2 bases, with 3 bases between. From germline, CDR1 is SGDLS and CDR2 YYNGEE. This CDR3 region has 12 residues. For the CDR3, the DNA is TGTGCCAGCAGCGTATCCAACTATGGCTACACCTTC. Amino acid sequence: CASSVSNYGYTF.

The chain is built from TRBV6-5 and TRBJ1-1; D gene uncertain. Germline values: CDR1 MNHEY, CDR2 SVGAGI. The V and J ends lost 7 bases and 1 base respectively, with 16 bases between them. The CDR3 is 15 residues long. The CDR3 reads CASNTKGVANTEAFF. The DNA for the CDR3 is TGTGCCAGCAACACAAAGGGAGTGGCGAACACTGAAGCTTTCTTT.

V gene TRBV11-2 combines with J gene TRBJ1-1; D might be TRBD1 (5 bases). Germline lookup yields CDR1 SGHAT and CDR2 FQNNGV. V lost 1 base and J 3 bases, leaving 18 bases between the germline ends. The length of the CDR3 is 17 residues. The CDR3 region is CASSLVERGRWDTEAFF. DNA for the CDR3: TGTGCCAGCAGCTTAGTGGAGAGGGGAAGGTGGGACACTGAAGCTTTCTTT.

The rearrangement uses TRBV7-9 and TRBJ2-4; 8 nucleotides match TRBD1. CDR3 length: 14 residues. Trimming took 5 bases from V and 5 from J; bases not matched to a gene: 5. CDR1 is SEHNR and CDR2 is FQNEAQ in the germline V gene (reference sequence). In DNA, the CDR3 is TGTGCCAGCAGCCCCCAGGGGGCCGAAAACATTCAGTACTTC. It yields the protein CASSPQGAENIQYF.